This T cell receptor beta chain is from a study of blood T cells in healthy people across ages. V was shortened by 3 bases and J by 2 bases, with 9 bases between the two germline ends. The CDR3 is 14 amino acids. Germline V gene sequence: CDR1 LGHNT, CDR2 FRNRAP. The second PCR ran about 6 to 12 cycles with a sample-barcoded 5' primer and J-beta primers. A single record per CDR3 protein comes from TCRdb applying MiXCR to the 5' RACE reads. The table has roughly 800,000 distinct CDR3 sequences, 35% to 40% seen once; the top ten hold over 10%. Study-level findings and limits: Measured against age, TCR beta diversity per million T cells decreased in a roughly linear manner. From one million sequenced T cells, diversity estimates were lower bounds.

Of note for this clonotype: As yet, its antigen is unknown.

Healthy individuals of Caucasian origin from Russia, aged roughly 6 to 90, served as donors. Material for sequencing was blood. The clonotype comes from a young man in good health. This chain uses TRBV12-5 with TRBJ2-3, with D tentatively TRBD1 (5 bases). Written as DNA, the CDR3 is TGTGCTAGTGGTTTAGGCAGGGACACAGATACGCAGTATTTT. Translated: CASGLGRDTDTQYF. The variable domain in full, with the rest retrieved from reference TRBV12-5 and TRBJ2-3, is DARVTQTPRHKVTEMGQEVTMRCQPILGHNTVFWYRQTMMQGLELLAYFRNRAPLDDSGMPKDRFSAEMPDATLATLKIQPSEPRDSAVYFCASGLGRDTDTQYFGPGTRLTVL.